This section outlines one T cell receptor (beta chain) sequence together with its context. Both 60 Vbeta primers and 13 Jbeta primers went into the PCR. Clones were read by immunoSEQ multiplex PCR, and TCRdb kept only the in-frame ones, dropping some. The sample contains about 150,000 clones, around 72% of which appear only once. The record originates from a study of cytomegalovirus exposure and HLA in healthy donors. Sequencing was carried out using PBMCs. This clonotype was obtained from a man in his late teens or twenties in good health and CMV-seropositive.

The CDR3 region is CASSKRDNYEQYF. CDR3 bases: TGTGCCAGCAGTAAACGGGACAACTACGAGCAGTACTTC. The rearrangement uses TRBV6-1 and TRBJ2-7; D may be TRBD1 (6 bases). The V end lost 5 bases, the J end lost 3 bases, and 11 bases lay between the germline ends. CDR3 length: 13 residues. Germline V gene data show CDR1 as MNHNS and CDR2 as SASEGT.